The rows below give T cell receptor beta chains drawn from one sample of a study of T cell changes during pregnancy in multiple sclerosis. Assay used: immunoSEQ multiplex PCR; TCRdb lists only in-frame clones, some missing. The sample lists approximately 50,000 clones, approximately 92% occurring once. The sample was CD4+ T cells from peripheral blood mononuclear cells, taken in the third trimester of pregnancy. The origin of the receptors is a female donor with multiple sclerosis, enrolled in a pregnancy study. Each CDR3 is given with its conserved first and last residue. The order of the fields is CDR3 protein, CDR3 DNA, clone size, CDR3 length, D gene, V gene, J gene. The D gene is left open where the match is weak. For some rows the clone size is stated as once, few or many, or as a class when expanded; others skip it.

CDR3 protein: CASSLSYGYTF
CDR3 DNA: TGTGCCAGCAGTTTGAGCTATGGCTACACCTTC
clone size: once
CDR3 length: 11
D gene: NA
V gene: TRBV2
J gene: TRBJ1-2

CDR3 protein: CASSPQVISYEQYF
CDR3 DNA: TGTGCCAGCAGTCCACAAGTAATCTCCTACGAGCAGTACTTC
clone size: NA
CDR3 length: 14
D gene: NA
V gene: TRBV6-5
J gene: TRBJ2-7

CDR3 protein: CASSIGTGSGETQYF
CDR3 DNA: TGTGCCAGTAGTATAGGGACAGGCAGCGGAGAGACCCAGTACTTC
clone size: once
CDR3 length: 15
D gene: TRBD1
V gene: TRBV19
J gene: TRBJ2-5

CDR3 protein: CATSRDRGALHNEQFF
CDR3 DNA: TGTGCCACCAGCAGAGACAGGGGGGCTCTCCACAATGAGCAGTTCTTC
clone size: NA
CDR3 length: 16
D gene: NA
V gene: TRBV15
J gene: TRBJ2-1

CDR3 protein: CASSFEGTGRGEQYF
CDR3 DNA: TGTGCCAGCAGCTTCGAGGGGACAGGGAGGGGCGAGCAGTACTTC
clone size: NA
CDR3 length: 15
D gene: TRBD1
V gene: TRBV5-6
J gene: TRBJ2-7

CDR3 protein: CASSPSDTQYF
CDR3 DNA: TGTGCCAGCTCACCCAGTGATACGCAGTATTTT
clone size: NA
CDR3 length: 11
D gene: NA
V gene: TRBV18
J gene: TRBJ2-3

CDR3 protein: CASSLIGTVNTEAFF
CDR3 DNA: TGTGCCAGCAGTTTAATTGGGACAGTGAACACTGAAGCTTTCTTT
clone size: NA
CDR3 length: 15
D gene: TRBD1
V gene: TRBV28
J gene: TRBJ1-1

CDR3 protein: CASSYGHANTGELFF
CDR3 DNA: TGTGCCAGCAGTTACGGGCACGCGAACACCGGGGAGCTGTTTTTT
clone size: NA
CDR3 length: 15
D gene: NA
V gene: TRBV6-6
J gene: TRBJ2-2

CDR3 protein: CASSRDLAATYEQYF
CDR3 DNA: TGTGCCAGTAGTAGGGACCTAGCGGCTACCTACGAGCAGTACTTC
clone size: once
CDR3 length: 15
D gene: TRBD2
V gene: TRBV19
J gene: TRBJ2-7

CDR3 protein: CASSLSGGGFYEQYF
CDR3 DNA: TGTGCCAGCAGTTTATCAGGGGGCGGTTTCTACGAGCAGTACTTC
clone size: NA
CDR3 length: 15
D gene: TRBD1
V gene: TRBV27
J gene: TRBJ2-7